The 12 T cell receptor beta chains presented below share a single source sample, sequenced in a study of beta chain features in type 1 diabetes. Study conclusions and caveats: Significant though moderate, a shortening of TCRB CDR3s appeared in all four CD4+ subsets of Type 1 diabetes patients.

No cognate antigen is known for these TCRs. Isolated RNA was reverse transcribed in full, so expressed TCRB transcripts were sequenced. Sequencing used immunoSEQ multiplex PCR; TCRdb keeps in-frame clones, though not all of them. The repertoire holds 300,000 to 450,000 clones, with roughly 13% as singletons. Sequencing input: naive CD4+ T cells from blood. These TCRs come from a young woman with type 1 diabetes.

This clone came up a few times. This chain joins TRBV14 and TRBJ2-1, with TRBD2 as a possible D gene (5 bases). V was trimmed by 5 bases and J by 6 bases, leaving 14 bases between them. The CDR3 has 14 amino acids. CDR1 SGHDN and CDR2 FVKESK come from the germline V gene. The CDR3 spells CASSGPGKGNEQFF. The CDR3 DNA sequence: TGTGCCAGCAGCGGACCCGGGAAAGGCAATGAGCAGTTCTTC.

This clone showed up just a few times. J is TRBJ1-5 and V is TRBV11-2; D not resolved. Germline CDR1 reads SGHAT; CDR2 reads FQNNGV. This CDR3 comprises 14 residues. V lost 0 bases and J 4 bases, leaving 7 bases between the germline ends. The CDR3, as DNA: TGTGCCAGCAGCTTAGATACGAGTAATCAGCCCCAGCATTTT. Its protein is CASSLDTSNQPQHF.

J is TRBJ1-2 and V is TRBV6-5, with 8 bases matching TRBD1. The CDR3 runs to 13 residues. V lost 3 bases and J lost 8; bases outside the gene matches: 5. Germline values: CDR1 MNHEY, CDR2 SVGAGI. CDR3 DNA sequence: TGTGCCAGCAGTTATCAGGGGGCTATCGGCTACACCTTC. Protein product: CASSYQGAIGYTF.

There are a few counts of this clone. The gene calls are TRBV11-2 and TRBJ1-1; no definite D call. This CDR3 is 14 amino acids long. V was pared by 2 bases and J by 5 bases, with 12 bases between. Germline CDR1 SGHAT, CDR2 FQNNGV. CDR3 amino acids: CASSLWARRTEAFF. In DNA form, the CDR3 reads TGTGCCAGCAGCTTATGGGCGCGGAGGACTGAAGCTTTCTTT.

The chain links TRBV12-5 to TRBJ2-3; 7 bases are shared with TRBD2. The CDR3 extends over 15 amino acids. The junction had 9 bases not matched to a gene; V was cut back by 5 bases and J by 4 bases. Germline CDR1 is LGHNT and CDR2 is FRNRAP. The CDR3 loop reads CASGPEGLISDTQYF. DNA for the CDR3: TGTGCTAGTGGTCCGGAGGGACTAATCTCAGATACGCAGTATTTT.

This clone was seen only a few times. The chain carries TRBV18 and TRBJ1-3, with D uncertain. This CDR3 contains 15 residues. Germline V gene sequence: CDR1 KGHSH, CDR2 LQKENI. Trimming pared 4 bases from V and 4 bases from J, leaving 14 bases between. The CDR3 protein is CASSLKWEQGNTIYF. The CDR3 bases are TGTGCCAGCTCACTGAAGTGGGAGCAGGGAAACACCATATATTTT.

The table lists this clone with a few counts. V usage is TRBV29-1 and J usage is TRBJ2-7, with TRBD2 matching over 11 bases. The CDR3 is 15 amino acids. V shed 4 bases, J shed 6 bases, and the junction held 11 bases outside the gene matches. Germline CDR1 reads SQVTM; CDR2 reads ANQGSEA. CDR3 nucleotides: TGCAGCGTTGGTCTAACTAGCGGGAGAACGCGCGAGCAGTACTTC. Protein sequence: CSVGLTSGRTREQYF.

This clone was detected only a few times. This chain links TRBV2 with TRBJ2-5, with 9 bases lining up with TRBD2. V gave up 7 bases and J gave up 5 bases; unmatched junction bases: 11. The CDR3 has 15 amino acids. Looked up from germline, CDR1 is SNHLY and CDR2 is FYNNEI. The CDR3 DNA follows: TGTGCCAGCAATGGGCTAGCGGGGAGTTGGGAGACCCAGTACTTC. Encoded protein: CASNGLAGSWETQYF.

The gene calls are TRBV2 and TRBJ2-2; tentative D call: TRBD2 (6 bases). This CDR3 spans 14 amino acids. Germline lookup yields CDR1 SNHLY and CDR2 FYNNEI. Trimming took 9 bases from V and 3 from J, leaving 14 bases between them. The CDR3 sequence: CASPVSGDTGELFF. CDR3 coding DNA: TGTGCCAGTCCTGTGTCGGGGGACACCGGGGAGCTGTTTTTT.

This sequence joins TRBV19 and TRBJ1-2, with D possibly TRBD1 on 5 matching bases. V was pared by 7 bases and J by 8 bases, with 20 bases between. CDR1 and CDR2 from the germline V gene are LNHDA and SQIVND (reference sequence). This CDR3 is built from 14 residues. The CDR3 bases are TGTGCCAGTACCCAGGTACAGGTCTTAAGCGGCTACACCTTC. It specifies CASTQVQVLSGYTF.

The gene calls are TRBV29-1 and TRBJ1-1, with a weak D call TRBD1 (6 bases). V was cut by 1 base and J by 1 base, with 7 bases left in between. CDR3 length equals 13 residues. Germline V lookup: CDR1 SQVTM, CDR2 ANQGSEA. The CDR3 region has the DNA TGCAGCGTTGAAGTACAGGGGAACACTGAAGCTTTCTTT. Its protein is CSVEVQGNTEAFF.

The chain uses TRBV7-2 and TRBJ2-5, with 8 bases aligning to TRBD1. V lost 4 bases and J lost 3; bases outside the gene matches: 4. Germline V CDR1 and CDR2: SGHTA, FQGNSA. The CDR3 runs to 14 residues. CDR3 region: CASSSDRGEETQYF. CDR3 nucleotide sequence: TGTGCCAGCAGCTCCGACAGGGGCGAAGAGACCCAGTACTTC.